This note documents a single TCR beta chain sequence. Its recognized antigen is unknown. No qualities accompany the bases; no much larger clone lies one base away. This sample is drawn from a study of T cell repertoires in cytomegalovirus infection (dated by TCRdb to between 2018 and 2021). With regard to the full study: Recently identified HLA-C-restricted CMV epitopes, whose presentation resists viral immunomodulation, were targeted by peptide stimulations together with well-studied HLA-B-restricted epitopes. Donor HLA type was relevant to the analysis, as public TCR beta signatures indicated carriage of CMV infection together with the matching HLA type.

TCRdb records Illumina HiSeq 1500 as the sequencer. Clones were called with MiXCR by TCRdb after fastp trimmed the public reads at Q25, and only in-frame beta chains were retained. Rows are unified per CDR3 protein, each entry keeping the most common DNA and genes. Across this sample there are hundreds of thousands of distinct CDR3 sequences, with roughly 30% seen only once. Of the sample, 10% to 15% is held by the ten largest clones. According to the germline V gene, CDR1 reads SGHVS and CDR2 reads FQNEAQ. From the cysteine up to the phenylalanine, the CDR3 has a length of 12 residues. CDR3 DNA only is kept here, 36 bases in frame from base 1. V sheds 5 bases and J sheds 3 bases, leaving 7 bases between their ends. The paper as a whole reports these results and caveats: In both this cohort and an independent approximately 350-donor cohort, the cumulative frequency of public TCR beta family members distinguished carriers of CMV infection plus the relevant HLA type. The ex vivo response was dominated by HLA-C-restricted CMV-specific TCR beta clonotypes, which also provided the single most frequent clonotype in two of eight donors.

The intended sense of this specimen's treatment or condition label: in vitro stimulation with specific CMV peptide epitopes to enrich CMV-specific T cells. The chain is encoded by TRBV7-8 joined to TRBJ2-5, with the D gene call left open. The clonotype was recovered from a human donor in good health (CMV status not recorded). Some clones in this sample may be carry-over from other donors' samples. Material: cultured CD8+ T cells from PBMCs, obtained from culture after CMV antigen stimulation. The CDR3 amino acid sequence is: CASSVGKETQYF. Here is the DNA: TGTGCCAGCAGCGTGGGAAAAGAGACCCAGTACTTC.